This paragraph covers one TCR beta chain sequence. Its antigen is not yet known. No base-level quality is on record; no much larger clone is a single base apart. These data come from a study of CD8+CD57+ T cells in acquired aplastic anemia (dated by TCRdb to the late 2010s). Regarding the complete study: CD8+CD57+ expansion was defined as a frequency above the mean frequency observed in healthy subjects. Summary of the overall study and its limitations: In patients, diversity was decreased in CD8+CD57+ cells compared with the total CD4+ and CD8+ cell pools. About 30 CD8+ CDR3 sequences were found to be shared between patients and controls, but these sequences appeared to be highly expressed in patients and within the immunodominant clones of the patients. No significant difference in CD8+ Simpson's diversity was found between patients and healthy controls (P=0.060).

CDR1 and CDR2 were assigned from the germline V gene as SGDLS and YYNGEE. Deletion took 7 bases off V and 1 base off J, with a span of 8 bases between the germline ends. The CDR3 spans 12 residues, from the cysteine through the phenylalanine. The only DNA kept is the CDR3, 36 bases in frame from the first base. Genomic DNA served as template for TCR beta VDJ combination and CDR3 sequence profiling. An Illumina HiSeq 2000 was the platform used for TCR repertoire sequencing. From the authors' description of their analysis: Repertoires were assessed using TRBV/TRBJ rearrangement plots, CDR3 size and DJ length profiles, and Simpson's diversity index. Whichever DNA sequence was most abundant in the deep sequencing data was defined as the immunodominant clone. CDR3 amino acid sequences were checked for sharing between subjects and were compared against published repertoires and the VDJdb database. TCRdb reanalyzed the raw reads on its own, using fastp at Q25 for trimming and MiXCR for clone calling, and kept in-frame beta chains. Each CDR3 protein gets just one entry, which takes the most common genes and DNA from the rows behind it. The V and J calls and clone size are TCRdb's, not the authors'. The table for this sample lists about 20,000 distinct CDR3 sequences; around 40% of them were counted only once. Clones ranked in the top ten supply approximately 87% of the sample.

The patients picked for sequencing were ones in whom flow cytometry had shown an expansion of CD8+CD57+ cells. CD8+CD57+ effector memory cells were additionally sequenced from about 15% of the 12 patients who had enough cells. All patients had severe acquired aplastic anemia diagnosed by International Study of Aplastic Anemia and Agranulocytosis and Camitta criteria. No therapy had been received by the patients at the time of blood sampling. CD8+CD57+ cells were enriched with beads, and a mean of approximately 1.6 ug of DNA was obtained. The study deep-sequenced TCR repertoires of sorted CD4+ and CD8+ blood T cells from severe aplastic anemia patients and healthy subjects. Patients were enrolled in the USA under clinicaltrials.gov protocols 00001620, 01623167, 00001397, 00071045, 00081523 and 00961064. Ficoll-Paque density gradient centrifugation was used to isolate peripheral blood mononuclear cells.

Recombination joined TRBV9 with TRBJ1-1, with the D gene not confidently named. This receptor was taken from a human donor with aplastic anemia. Sequencing input: CD8+CD57+ T cells sorted from PBMCs. The sample's cell subset or site label, decoded: bead-enriched CD8+CD57+ effector memory T cells from SAA patients. This receptor has the CDR3 CASGKSNTEAFF. Read as DNA, the sequence is TGTGCCAGCGGCAAGTCGAACACTGAAGCTTTCTTT. The reference TRBV9 and TRBJ1-1 proteins fill in what lies around the CDR3, so the full variable domain reads DSGVTQTPKHLITATGQRVTLRCSPRSGDLSVYWYQQSLDQGLQFLIQYYNGEERAKGNILERFSAQQFPDLHSELNLSSLELGDSALYFCASGKSNTEAFFGQGTRLTVV.